The 17 T cell receptor beta chains listed next were all sequenced from one sample in a study of blood T cell repertoires in COVID-19. Only in-frame clones appear in the TCRdb table, and some are missing; sequencing was by immunoSEQ multiplex PCR. The table includes 150,000 to 200,000 clones, over 75% detected once. The sample taken for sequencing was peripheral blood. Source of these receptors: a man aged 50-59 years who had recovered from COVID-19.

The chain combines TRBV27 with TRBJ2-3; no reliable D call. Germline CDR1 reads MNHEY; CDR2 reads SMNVEV (reference sequence). The CDR3 loop spans 11 amino acids. V was pared by 3 bases and J by 6 bases, with 4 bases between. In DNA, the CDR3 is TGTGCCAGCAGTTTGGGCGATACGCAGTATTTT. Its protein product is CASSLGDTQYF.

The chain combines TRBV15 with TRBJ2-5; 10 nucleotides match TRBD2. Germline CDR1 and CDR2: LNHNV and YYDKDF (reference sequence). Trimming removed 2 bases from V and 3 bases from J; junction bases left unmatched: 15. This CDR3 comprises 19 residues. In nucleotides, the CDR3 is TGTGCCACCAGCAGACTGGGGGTTCAAGGACTAGCGGACAAAGAGACCCAGTACTTC. It yields the protein CATSRLGVQGLADKETQYF.

The chain links TRBV7-9 to TRBJ2-2; D ambiguous. The V gene lost 1 base and the J gene lost 1 base, with 4 bases spanning the gap. From germline, CDR1 is SEHNR and CDR2 FQNEAQ (reference sequence). The CDR3 length is 14 residues. The CDR3 coding sequence is TGTGCCAGCAGCTTAGACAGGAACACCGGGGAGCTGTTTTTT. This encodes CASSLDRNTGELFF.

This sequence joins TRBV28 and TRBJ2-7, with D tentatively TRBD2 (5 bases). The V gene's germline CDR1 is MDHEN and CDR2 SYDVKM. The CDR3 has 14 amino acids. Between the trimmed V and J ends, which lost 3 bases and 6 bases, there was a span of 15 bases. CDR3 sequence (DNA): TGTGCCAGCAGTTTGAGGCAGCAAGAGGGCGAGCAGTACTTC. The encoded protein is CASSLRQQEGEQYF.

The table lists this clone with a few counts. J is TRBJ1-5 and V is TRBV7-9; D is uncertain. Trimming stripped 2 bases from V and 7 bases from J, with 9 bases between. The CDR3 extends over 13 amino acids. Germline V gene data show CDR1 as SEHNR and CDR2 as FQNEAQ (reference sequence). Here the CDR3 DNA reads TGTGCCAGCAGCTTAACGCAGTGGCAGCCCCAGCATTTT. Its translation is CASSLTQWQPQHF.

The V call is TRBV4-3, the J call TRBJ2-2; a possible D gene is TRBD1 (5 bases). Germline V gene sequence: CDR1 LGHNA, CDR2 YSLEER. The length of the CDR3 is 16 residues. Trimming stripped 0 bases from V and 5 bases from J, with 13 bases between. The CDR3 sequence is CASSQDRRVDTGELFF. DNA for the CDR3: TGCGCCAGCAGCCAAGATCGCAGGGTAGATACCGGGGAGCTGTTTTTT.

The chain employs TRBV2 and TRBJ2-2, with 7 nucleotides matching TRBD1. V lost 5 bases to trimming and J lost 7 bases; unmatched junction nucleotides: 13. The CDR3 is 16 residues long. CDR1 and CDR2 from the germline V gene are SNHLY and FYNNEI. The CDR3 spells CASSIRGWEFGGELFF. CDR3 sequence (DNA): TGTGCCAGCAGTATCAGGGGGTGGGAGTTTGGCGGGGAGCTGTTTTTT. The whole variable domain, filled in from reference TRBV2 and TRBJ2-2, reads EPEVTQTPSHQVTQMGQEVILRCVPISNHLYFYWYRQILGQKVEFLVSFYNNEISEKSEIFDDQFSVERPDGSNFTLKIRSTKLEDSAMYFCASSIRGWEFGGELFFGEGSRLTVL.

The chain joins TRBV4-1 to TRBJ2-1; 12 nucleotides line up with TRBD1. This CDR3 has 16 amino acids. Per germline, CDR1 MGHRA and CDR2 YSYEKL. The trim removed 3 bases at V and 7 bases at J, leaving 7 bases unmatched. This CDR3 reads CASSHRGTGGENEQFF. As DNA, the CDR3 is TGCGCCAGCAGCCACCGCGGGACAGGGGGCGAGAATGAGCAGTTCTTC.

Here the CDR3 reads CASKGTGTGETDTQYF. In DNA, the CDR3 is TGTGCCAGCAAAGGTACCGGGACAGGGGAGACAGATACGCAGTATTTT. V gene TRBV11-2 combines with J gene TRBJ2-3; TRBD1 matches 10 bases. The CDR3 covers 16 residues. Germline trimming cut 7 bases from V and 3 bases from J; bases unmatched to any gene: 10. The germline V gene encodes CDR1 SGHAT and CDR2 FQNNGV.

This clone showed up just once. The CDR3 protein is CASTVSGSGNIQYF. The CDR3 nucleotides are TGTGCCAGCACCGTTAGCGGCTCGGGAAACATTCAGTACTTC. The rearrangement links TRBV28 to TRBJ2-4; possible D gene TRBD2, 6 bases. This CDR3 has 14 residues. Germline values: CDR1 MDHEN, CDR2 SYDVKM. V was clipped by 7 bases and J by 6 bases, with 16 bases between them. Full variable domain (outside the CDR3, taken from reference TRBV28 and TRBJ2-4): DVKVTQSSRYLVKRTGEKVFLECVQDMDHENMFWYRQDPGLGLRLIYFSYDVKMKEKGDIPEGYSVSREKKERFSLILESASTNQTSMYLCASTVSGSGNIQYFGAGTRLSVL.

The chain links TRBV30 to TRBJ2-3; weak D call: TRBD2 (5 bases). The CDR3 extends over 14 amino acids. The germline CDR1 and CDR2 sequences are GTSNPN and SVGIG (reference sequence). The V and J ends lost 1 base and 1 base respectively, with 9 bases between them. CDR3 amino acids: CAWSGRRGTDTQYF. In DNA form, the CDR3 reads TGTGCCTGGAGTGGGAGGCGGGGCACAGATACGCAGTATTTT.

The rearrangement uses TRBV4-2 and TRBJ2-4; TRBD2 is a possible D gene (6 bases). The CDR3 spans 18 residues. Germline V gene lookup returns CDR1 LGHNA and CDR2 YNFKEQ. Trimming took 1 base from V and 1 from J, leaving 17 bases between them. Here the CDR3 DNA reads TGTGCCAGCAGCCAAGGGGTCGTGGCGGGATCCGCCAAAAACATTCAGTACTTC. Translated: CASSQGVVAGSAKNIQYF.

This chain joins TRBV19 and TRBJ2-3; 12 positions match TRBD2. From germline, CDR1 is LNHDA and CDR2 SQIVND (reference sequence). This CDR3 region has 17 residues. Unmatched junction bases numbered 6, after V lost 3 bases and J lost 2 bases. Here the CDR3 reads CASSISPSGRATDTQYF. The DNA of the CDR3 is TGTGCCAGTAGTATTTCACCTAGCGGGAGGGCCACAGATACGCAGTATTTT. The full variable domain, in which reference TRBV19 and TRBJ2-3 provide the parts outside the CDR3, is DGGITQSPKYLFRKEGQNVTLSCEQNLNHDAMYWYRQDPGQGLRLIYYSQIVNDFQKGDIAEGYSVSREKKESFPLTVTSAQKNPTAFYLCASSISPSGRATDTQYFGPGTRLTVL.

The rearrangement uses TRBV10-3 and TRBJ2-1; 13 nucleotides line up with TRBD2. The CDR3 extends over 16 amino acids. Germline V CDR1 and CDR2: ENHRY, SYGVKD. With V trimmed by 3 bases and J by 8 bases, 7 bases remained unmatched. CDR3 DNA sequence: TGTGCCATCAGTGATTTAGGGACTAGCGGGAAGTATGAGCAGTTCTTC. This encodes CAISDLGTSGKYEQFF.

This chain uses TRBV6-6 with TRBJ2-7; a weak D match, TRBD1 (6 bases). V shed 5 bases and J shed 2 bases, with 10 bases lying between them. Germline CDR1 MNHNY, CDR2 SVGAGI (reference sequence). The CDR3 covers 13 residues. Here the CDR3 DNA reads TGTGCCAGCAGTCCGACAGGACCCTACGAGCAGTACTTC. Translated, it gives CASSPTGPYEQYF.

This clone was observed a handful of times. V is TRBV4-3 and J is TRBJ1-2; possible D gene TRBD1, 5 bases. Germline CDR1 reads LGHNA; CDR2 reads YSLEER. V lost 1 base and J 7 bases, leaving 16 bases between the germline ends. The CDR3 contains 15 residues. CDR3 residues: CASSQGSGVLGGYTF. Here the CDR3 DNA reads TGCGCCAGCAGCCAAGGATCGGGGGTTTTGGGTGGCTACACCTTC.

This sequence joins TRBV6-1 and TRBJ2-1, with 8 positions matching TRBD2. V gave up 2 bases and J gave up 8 bases; unmatched junction bases: 5. The germline V gene has CDR1 MNHNS and CDR2 SASEGT. This CDR3 contains 14 residues. CDR3 in amino acids: CASSEMSGSDEQFF. The CDR3 nucleotides are TGTGCCAGCAGTGAAATGAGCGGGAGCGATGAGCAGTTCTTC.